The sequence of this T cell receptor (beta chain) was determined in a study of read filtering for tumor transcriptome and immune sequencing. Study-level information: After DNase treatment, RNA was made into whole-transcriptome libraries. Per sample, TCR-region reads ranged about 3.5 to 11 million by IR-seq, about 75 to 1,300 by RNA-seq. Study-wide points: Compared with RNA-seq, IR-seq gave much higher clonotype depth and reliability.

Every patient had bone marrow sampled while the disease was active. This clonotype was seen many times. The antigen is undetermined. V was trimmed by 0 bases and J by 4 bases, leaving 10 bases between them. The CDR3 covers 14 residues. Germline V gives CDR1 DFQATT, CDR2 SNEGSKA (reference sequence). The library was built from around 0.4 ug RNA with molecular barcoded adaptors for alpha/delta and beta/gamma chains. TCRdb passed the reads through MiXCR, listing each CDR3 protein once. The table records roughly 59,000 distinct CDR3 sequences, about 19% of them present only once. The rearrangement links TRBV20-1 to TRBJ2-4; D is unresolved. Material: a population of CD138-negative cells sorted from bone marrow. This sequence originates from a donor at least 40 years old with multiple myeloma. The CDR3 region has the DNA TGCAGTGCTAGAGAAACTTTCGGGAAAAACATTCAGTACTTC. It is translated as CSARETFGKNIQYF.